This TCR beta chain was identified in a study of shared clonotypes between healthy human individuals. Study-wide points: Compared with memory subsets, naive subsets generally had larger estimated richness. Against clonotypes common to all four donors, non-shared ones had lower generation probabilities.

Deep-level assay runs were performed. TCRdb's table, derived via immunoSEQ multiplex PCR, lists solely in-frame clones and lacks some. The data show hundreds of thousands of clones, about two thirds seen once. With respect to this clone: What it binds is unknown.

The CDR3 spans 16 residues. V shed 10 bases and J shed 7 bases, with 28 bases lying between them. CDR1 is SGHTS and CDR2 is YDEGEE in the germline V gene. CD45RA-negative memory and CD45RA+ naive subsets were split from the CD4+ cells. The clonotype originates from a woman aged 30 to 39 in good health. Sequences were obtained from memory CD4+ T cells sorted from blood. Specified subset: CD45RA-negative fraction. The chain has TRBV5-8 and TRBJ2-3; D gene uncertain. The CDR3 DNA sequence: TGTGCCGGCACGCCCGACGGGCAGCACGCCGGATATACGCAGTATTTT. As protein: CAGTPDGQHAGYTQYF.